The source of this T cell receptor beta chain is a study of blood T cells in healthy people across ages. Researchers collected approximately 9.5 milliliters of peripheral blood from every single donor. With a J-beta primer mix and a sample-barcoded 5' primer, a second PCR ran about 7 to 12 cycles. TCRdb analysed the 5' RACE reads with MiXCR anew, one entry per CDR3 protein. Of around 620,000 distinct CDR3 sequences in the sample, approximately 25% are singletons; the top ten hold about 18%. Sample: blood. This sequence was found in a woman aged 70-85 years in good health.

CDR3 in amino acids: CSAPRRGGGALDTQYF. The CDR3 DNA sequence: TGCAGTGCGCCGCGTCGGGGCGGGGGGGCCTTAGATACGCAGTATTTT. The chain is built from TRBV20-1 and TRBJ2-3, with 9 positions matching TRBD2. This CDR3 has 16 amino acids. Per germline, CDR1 DFQATT and CDR2 SNEGSKA (reference sequence). After removal of 6 bases from V and 5 bases from J, the junction contained 15 bases not matched to a gene.